This TCR beta chain was obtained from a study of blood T cell repertoires in COVID-19. Clones were read by immunoSEQ multiplex PCR, and TCRdb kept only the in-frame ones, dropping some. The repertoire has approximately 94,000 clones, 85% to 90% of them found once; the top ten carry around 13%. J lost 2 bases, V lost 0 bases, and 11 bases had no gene match. CDR1 is LGHDT, CDR2 YNNKEL, per germline (reference sequence). The CDR3 totals 20 residues. The sequenced sample consisted of peripheral blood. The source is a human donor in a cohort sampled during active COVID-19. The chain links TRBV3-1 (or the pseudogene TRBV3-2) to TRBJ2-5; 14 nucleotides match TRBD2. The CDR3 DNA reads as TGTGCCAGCAGCCAAGAGCCAAAGGGACTAGCGGGAGCCAAACAAGAGACCCAGTACTTC. Translating gives CASSQEPKGLAGAKQETQYF.